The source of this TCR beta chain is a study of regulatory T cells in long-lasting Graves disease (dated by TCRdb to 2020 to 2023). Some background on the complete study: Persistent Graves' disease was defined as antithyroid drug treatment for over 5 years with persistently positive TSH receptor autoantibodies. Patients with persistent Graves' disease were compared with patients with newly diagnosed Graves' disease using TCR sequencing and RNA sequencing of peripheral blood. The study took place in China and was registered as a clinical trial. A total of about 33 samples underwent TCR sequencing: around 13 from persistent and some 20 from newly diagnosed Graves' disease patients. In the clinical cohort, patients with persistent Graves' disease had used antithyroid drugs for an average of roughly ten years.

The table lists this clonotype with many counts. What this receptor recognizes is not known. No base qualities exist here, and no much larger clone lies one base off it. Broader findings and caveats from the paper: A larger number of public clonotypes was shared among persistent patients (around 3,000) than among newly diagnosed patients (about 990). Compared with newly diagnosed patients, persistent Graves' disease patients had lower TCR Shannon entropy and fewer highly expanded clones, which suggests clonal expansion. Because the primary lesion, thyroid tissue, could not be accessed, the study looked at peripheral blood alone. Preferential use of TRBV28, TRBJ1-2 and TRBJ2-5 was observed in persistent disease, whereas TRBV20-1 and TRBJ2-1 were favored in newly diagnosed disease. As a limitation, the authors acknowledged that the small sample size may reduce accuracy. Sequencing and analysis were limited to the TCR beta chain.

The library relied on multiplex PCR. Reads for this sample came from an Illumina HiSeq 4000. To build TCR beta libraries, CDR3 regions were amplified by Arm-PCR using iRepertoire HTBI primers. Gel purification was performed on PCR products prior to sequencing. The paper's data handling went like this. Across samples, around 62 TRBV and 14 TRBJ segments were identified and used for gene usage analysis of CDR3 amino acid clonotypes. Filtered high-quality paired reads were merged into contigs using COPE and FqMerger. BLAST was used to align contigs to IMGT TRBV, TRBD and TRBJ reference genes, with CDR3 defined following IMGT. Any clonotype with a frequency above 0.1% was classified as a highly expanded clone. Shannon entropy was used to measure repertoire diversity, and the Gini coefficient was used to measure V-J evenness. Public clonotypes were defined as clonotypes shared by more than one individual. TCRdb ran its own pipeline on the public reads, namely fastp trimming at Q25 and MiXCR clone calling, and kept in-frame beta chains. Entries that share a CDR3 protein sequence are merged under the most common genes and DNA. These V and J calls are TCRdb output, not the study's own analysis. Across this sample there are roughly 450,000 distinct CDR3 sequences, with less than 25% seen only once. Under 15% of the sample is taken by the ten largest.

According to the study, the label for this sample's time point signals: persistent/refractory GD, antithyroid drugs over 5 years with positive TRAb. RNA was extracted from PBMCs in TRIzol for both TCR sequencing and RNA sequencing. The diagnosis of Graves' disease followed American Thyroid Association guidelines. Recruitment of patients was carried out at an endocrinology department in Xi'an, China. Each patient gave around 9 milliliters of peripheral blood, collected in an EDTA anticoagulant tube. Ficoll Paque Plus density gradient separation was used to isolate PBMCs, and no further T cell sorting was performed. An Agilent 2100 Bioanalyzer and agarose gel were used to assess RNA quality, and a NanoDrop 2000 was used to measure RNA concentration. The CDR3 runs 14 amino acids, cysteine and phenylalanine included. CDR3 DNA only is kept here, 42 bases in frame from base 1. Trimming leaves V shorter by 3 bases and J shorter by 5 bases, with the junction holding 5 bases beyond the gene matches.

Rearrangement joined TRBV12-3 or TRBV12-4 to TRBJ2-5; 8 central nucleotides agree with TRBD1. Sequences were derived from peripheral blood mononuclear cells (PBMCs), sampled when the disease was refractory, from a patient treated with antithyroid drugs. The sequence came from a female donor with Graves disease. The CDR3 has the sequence CASSFQTGVETQYF. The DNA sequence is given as TGTGCCAGCAGTTTTCAGACAGGGGTCGAGACCCAGTACTTC.